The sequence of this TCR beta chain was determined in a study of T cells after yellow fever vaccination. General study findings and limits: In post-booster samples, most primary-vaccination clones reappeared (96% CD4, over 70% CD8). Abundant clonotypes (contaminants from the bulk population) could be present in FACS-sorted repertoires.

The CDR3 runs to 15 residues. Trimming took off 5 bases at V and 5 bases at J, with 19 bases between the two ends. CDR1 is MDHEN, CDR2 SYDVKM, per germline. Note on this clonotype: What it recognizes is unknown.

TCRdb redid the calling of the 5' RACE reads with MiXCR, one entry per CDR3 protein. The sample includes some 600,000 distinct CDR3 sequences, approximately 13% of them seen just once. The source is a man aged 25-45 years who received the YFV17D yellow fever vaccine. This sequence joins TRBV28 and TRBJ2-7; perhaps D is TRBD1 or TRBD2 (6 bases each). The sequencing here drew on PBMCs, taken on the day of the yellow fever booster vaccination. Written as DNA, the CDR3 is TGTGCCAGCAGTCCAAGGGGGGAGGCCCGGGACGAGCAGTACTTC. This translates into CASSPRGEARDEQYF.